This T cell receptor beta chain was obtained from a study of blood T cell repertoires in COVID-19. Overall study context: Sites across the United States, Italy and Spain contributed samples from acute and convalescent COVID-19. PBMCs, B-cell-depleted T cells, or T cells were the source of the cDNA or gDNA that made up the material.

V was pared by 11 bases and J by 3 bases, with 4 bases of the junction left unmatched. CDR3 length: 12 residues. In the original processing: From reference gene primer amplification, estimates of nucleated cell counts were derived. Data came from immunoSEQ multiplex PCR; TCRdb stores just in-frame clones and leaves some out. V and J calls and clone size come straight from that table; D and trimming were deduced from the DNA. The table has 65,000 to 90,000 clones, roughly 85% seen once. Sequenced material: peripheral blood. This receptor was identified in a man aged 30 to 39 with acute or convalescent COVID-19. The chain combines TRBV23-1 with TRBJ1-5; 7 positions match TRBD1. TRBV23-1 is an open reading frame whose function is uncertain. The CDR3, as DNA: TGCGCCCTAACAGGGGTCAATCAGCCCCAGCATTTT. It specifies CALTGVNQPQHF.